Shown below are 5 T cell receptor beta chains from a single sample sequenced in a study of spatial heterogeneity in lung cancer. Regarding time point: sample taken at primary tumor resection. The sequenced material consisted of unsorted whole RNA from tumor, nontumor lung or frozen PBMC. TCRdb independently ran MiXCR on the 5' RACE reads; one entry per CDR3 protein. The table lists 40,000 or so distinct CDR3 sequences, around 7.5% of them singletons. The material was PBMCs, obtained at surgery. These receptors came from a male donor with early-stage non-small cell lung cancer.

The sample holds many counts of this clonotype. The chain couples TRBV7-9 to TRBJ2-1, with TRBD1 identical over 9 bases. The CDR3 runs to 15 residues. V trimming: 4 bases; J trimming: 4 bases; junction bases outside the gene matches: 5. Per the germline V gene, CDR1 is SEHNR and CDR2 is FQNEAQ (reference sequence). The CDR3 reads CASSSGTGIYNEQFF. The CDR3 DNA reads as TGTGCCAGCAGCTCGGGGACAGGGATATACAATGAGCAGTTCTTC. The full variable domain, with the rest looked up from reference TRBV7-9 and TRBJ2-1, is DTGVSQNPRHKITKRGQNVTFRCDPISEHNRLYWYRQTLGQGPEFLTYFQNEAQLEKSRLLSDRFSAERPKGSFSTLEIQRTEQGDSAMYLCASSSGTGIYNEQFFGPGTRLTVL.

This chain links TRBV20-1 with TRBJ2-3; the match to TRBD2 covers 13 bases. The CDR3 length is 16 residues. V shed 3 bases and J 5 bases; nucleotides not matched to a gene: 8. The V gene's germline CDR1 is DFQATT and CDR2 SNEGSKA (reference sequence). CDR3: CSASGTSGGAQDTQYF. The DNA of the CDR3 is TGCAGTGCTAGCGGCACTAGCGGGGGGGCCCAAGATACGCAGTATTTT.

The genes are TRBV20-1 and TRBJ1-4; 11 bases match TRBD1. The CDR3 has 16 residues. V shed 3 bases and J 5 bases; nucleotides not matched to a gene: 8. Germline V gives CDR1 DFQATT, CDR2 SNEGSKA (reference sequence). DNA for the CDR3: TGCAGTGCTAGGGACCCGGACAGGGGGCGGAATGAAAAACTGTTTTTT. It specifies CSARDPDRGRNEKLFF.

This clonotype was seen many times. V is TRBV9 and J is TRBJ2-1, with D unclear. The germline V gene has CDR1 SGDLS and CDR2 YYNGEE. This CDR3 is 14 amino acids long. V was pared by 5 bases and J by 7 bases, with 16 bases between. This CDR3 reads CASSLGSLRNEQFF. In DNA form, the CDR3 reads TGTGCCAGCAGTCTGGGCTCCCTGAGAAATGAGCAGTTCTTC. The full variable domain, in which reference TRBV9 and TRBJ2-1 provide the parts outside the CDR3, is DSGVTQTPKHLITATGQRVTLRCSPRSGDLSVYWYQQSLDQGLQFLIQYYNGEERAKGNILERFSAQQFPDLHSELNLSSLELGDSALYFCASSLGSLRNEQFFGPGTRLTVL.

J is TRBJ2-5 and V is TRBV10-2; no definite D call. The CDR3 runs 13 residues. CDR1 and CDR2 from the germline V gene are WSHSY and SAAADI. V shed 6 bases and J shed 3 bases, with 11 bases lying between them. In DNA, the CDR3 is TGCGCCAGCAGCTGGCGGCCAAAAGAGACCCAGTACTTC. Its translation is CASSWRPKETQYF.